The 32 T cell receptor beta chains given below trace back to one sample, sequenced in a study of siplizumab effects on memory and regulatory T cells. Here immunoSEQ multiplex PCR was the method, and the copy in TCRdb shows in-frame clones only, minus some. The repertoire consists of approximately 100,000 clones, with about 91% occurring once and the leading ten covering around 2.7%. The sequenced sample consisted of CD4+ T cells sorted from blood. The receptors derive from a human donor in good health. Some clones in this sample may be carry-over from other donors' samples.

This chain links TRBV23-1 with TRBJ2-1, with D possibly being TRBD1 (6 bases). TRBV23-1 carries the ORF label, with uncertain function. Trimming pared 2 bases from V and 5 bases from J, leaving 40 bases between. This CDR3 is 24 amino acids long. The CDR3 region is CASSQPEVDQGLRGIAYLNNEQFF. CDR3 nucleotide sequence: TGCGCCAGCAGTCAACCTGAGGTCGACCAAGGACTCAGGGGAATTGCGTATTTAAACAATGAGCAGTTCTTC.

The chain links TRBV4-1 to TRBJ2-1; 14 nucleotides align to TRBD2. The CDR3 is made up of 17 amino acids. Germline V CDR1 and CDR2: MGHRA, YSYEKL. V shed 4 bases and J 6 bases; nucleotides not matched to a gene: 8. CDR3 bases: TGCGCCAGCAGCCGAGGACTAGCGGGGGGTCCGGTCAATGAGCAGTTCTTC. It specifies CASSRGLAGGPVNEQFF.

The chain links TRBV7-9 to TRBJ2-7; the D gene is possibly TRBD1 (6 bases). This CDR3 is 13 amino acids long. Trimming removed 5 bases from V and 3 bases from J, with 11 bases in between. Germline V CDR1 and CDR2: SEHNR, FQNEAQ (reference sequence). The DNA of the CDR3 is TGTGCCAGCAGCCCTGACAGGTACTACGAGCAGTACTTC. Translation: CASSPDRYYEQYF.

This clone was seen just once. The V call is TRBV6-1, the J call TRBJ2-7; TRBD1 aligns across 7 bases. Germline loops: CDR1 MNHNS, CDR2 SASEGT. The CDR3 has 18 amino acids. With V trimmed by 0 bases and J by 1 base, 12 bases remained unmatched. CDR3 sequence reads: CASSEARGGAEGSYEQYF. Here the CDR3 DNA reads TGTGCCAGCAGTGAAGCACGAGGGGGCGCAGAAGGATCCTACGAGCAGTACTTC.

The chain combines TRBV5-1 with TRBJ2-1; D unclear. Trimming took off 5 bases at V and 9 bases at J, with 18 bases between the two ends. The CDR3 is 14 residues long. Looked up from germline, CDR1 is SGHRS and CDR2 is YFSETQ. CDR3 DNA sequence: TGCGCCAGCAGTGGTTCTAGTGAGATCGGTGAGCAGTTCTTC. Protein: CASSGSSEIGEQFF.

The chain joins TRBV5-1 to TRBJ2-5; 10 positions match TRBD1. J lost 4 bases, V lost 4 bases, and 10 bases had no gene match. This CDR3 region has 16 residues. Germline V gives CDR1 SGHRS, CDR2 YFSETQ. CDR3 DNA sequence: TGCGCCAGCAGCACGATGACAGGGGGCGCGGGAGAGACCCAGTACTTC. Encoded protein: CASSTMTGGAGETQYF.

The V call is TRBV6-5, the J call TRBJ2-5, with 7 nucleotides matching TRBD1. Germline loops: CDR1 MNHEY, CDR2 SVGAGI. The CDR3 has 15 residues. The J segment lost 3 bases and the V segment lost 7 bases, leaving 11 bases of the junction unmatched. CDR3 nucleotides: TGTGCCAGCAACTCACAGGGGAAGGGGGAAGAGACCCAGTACTTC. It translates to CASNSQGKGEETQYF.

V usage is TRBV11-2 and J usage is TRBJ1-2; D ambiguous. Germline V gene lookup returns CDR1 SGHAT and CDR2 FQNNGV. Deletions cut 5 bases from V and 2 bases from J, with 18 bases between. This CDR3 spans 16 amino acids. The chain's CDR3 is CASSPQVVRSNYGYTF. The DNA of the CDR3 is TGTGCCAGCAGCCCCCAGGTCGTCAGATCGAACTATGGCTACACCTTC.

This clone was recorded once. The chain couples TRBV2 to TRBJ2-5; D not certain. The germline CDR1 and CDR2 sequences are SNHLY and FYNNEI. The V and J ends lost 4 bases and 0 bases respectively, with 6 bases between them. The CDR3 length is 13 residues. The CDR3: CASSGQYQETQYF. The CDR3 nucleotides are TGTGCCAGCAGTGGTCAGTACCAAGAGACCCAGTACTTC.

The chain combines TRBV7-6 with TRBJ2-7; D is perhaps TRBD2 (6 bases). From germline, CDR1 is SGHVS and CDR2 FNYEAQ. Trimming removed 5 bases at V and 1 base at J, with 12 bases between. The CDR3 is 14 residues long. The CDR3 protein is CASSLQAGSYEQYF. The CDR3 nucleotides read TGTGCCAGCAGCCTCCAGGCGGGATCCTACGAGCAGTACTTC.

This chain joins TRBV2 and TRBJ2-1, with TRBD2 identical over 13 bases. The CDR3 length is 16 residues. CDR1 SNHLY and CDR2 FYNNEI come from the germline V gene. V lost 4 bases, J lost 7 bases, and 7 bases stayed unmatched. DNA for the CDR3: TGTGCCAGCAGTGGGGGGACTAGCGGGATCCGGAATGAGCAGTTCTTC. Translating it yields CASSGGTSGIRNEQFF.

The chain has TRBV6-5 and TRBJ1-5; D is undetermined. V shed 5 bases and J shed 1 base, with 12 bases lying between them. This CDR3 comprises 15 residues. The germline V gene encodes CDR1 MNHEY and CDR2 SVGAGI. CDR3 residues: CASSPTGSSNQPQHF. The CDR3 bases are TGTGCCAGCAGTCCGACGGGTTCGAGCAATCAGCCCCAGCATTTT.

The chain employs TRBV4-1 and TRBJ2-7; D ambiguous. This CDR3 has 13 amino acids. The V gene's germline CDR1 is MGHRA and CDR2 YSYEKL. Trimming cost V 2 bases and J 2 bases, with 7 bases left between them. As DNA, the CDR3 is TGCGCCAGCAGCCAACAGTCAGCCTACGAGCAGTACTTC. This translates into CASSQQSAYEQYF.

The CDR3 loop reads CASPDGGVEQYF. Written as DNA, the CDR3 is TGTGCCAGCCCCGATGGCGGTGTCGAGCAGTACTTC. J is TRBJ2-7 and V is TRBV6-5; D is ambiguous. The CDR3 length is 12 residues. The germline CDR1 and CDR2 sequences are MNHEY and SVGAGI. V lost 8 bases and J 6 bases, leaving 14 bases between the germline ends.

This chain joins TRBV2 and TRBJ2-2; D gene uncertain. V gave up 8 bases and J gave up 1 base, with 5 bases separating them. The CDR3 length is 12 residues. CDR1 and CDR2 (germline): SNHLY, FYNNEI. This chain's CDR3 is CASGRNTGELFF. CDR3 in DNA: TGTGCCAGCGGACGGAACACCGGGGAGCTGTTTTTT. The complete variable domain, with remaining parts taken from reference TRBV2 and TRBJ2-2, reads EPEVTQTPSHQVTQMGQEVILRCVPISNHLYFYWYRQILGQKVEFLVSFYNNEISEKSEIFDDQFSVERPDGSNFTLKIRSTKLEDSAMYFCASGRNTGELFFGEGSRLTVL.

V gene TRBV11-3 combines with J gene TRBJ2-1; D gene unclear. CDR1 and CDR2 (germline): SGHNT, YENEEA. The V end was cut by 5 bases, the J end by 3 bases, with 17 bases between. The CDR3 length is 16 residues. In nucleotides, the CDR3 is TGTGCCAGCAGCGCAACGAAGTGGGCTAGCTACAATGAGCAGTTCTTC. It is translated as CASSATKWASYNEQFF.

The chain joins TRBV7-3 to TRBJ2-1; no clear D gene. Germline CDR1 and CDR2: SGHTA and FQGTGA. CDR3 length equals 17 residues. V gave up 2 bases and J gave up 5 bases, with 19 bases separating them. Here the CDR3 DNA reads TGTGCCAGCAGCTTATCAGAAGGGCGCCCCGCGGACAATGAGCAGTTCTTC. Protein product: CASSLSEGRPADNEQFF.

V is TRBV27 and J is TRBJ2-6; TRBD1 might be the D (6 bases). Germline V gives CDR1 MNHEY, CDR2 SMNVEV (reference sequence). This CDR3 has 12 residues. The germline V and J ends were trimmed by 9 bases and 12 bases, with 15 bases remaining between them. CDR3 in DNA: TGTGCCAGTGCGACAGGCTCTTCCGTCCTGACTTTC. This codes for CASATGSSVLTF.

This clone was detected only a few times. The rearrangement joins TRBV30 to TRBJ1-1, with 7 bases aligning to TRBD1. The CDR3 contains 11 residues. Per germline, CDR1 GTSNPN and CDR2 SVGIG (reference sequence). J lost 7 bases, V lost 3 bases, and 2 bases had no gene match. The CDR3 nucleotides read TGTGCCTGGAGGGACAGGTTTGAAGCTTTCTTT. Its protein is CAWRDRFEAFF.

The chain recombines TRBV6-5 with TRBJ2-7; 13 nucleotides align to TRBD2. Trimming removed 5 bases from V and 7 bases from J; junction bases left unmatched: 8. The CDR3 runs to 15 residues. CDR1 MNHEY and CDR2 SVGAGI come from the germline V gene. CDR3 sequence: CASSPGLAGVEEQYF. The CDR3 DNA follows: TGTGCCAGCAGTCCCGGACTAGCGGGAGTAGAAGAGCAGTACTTC.

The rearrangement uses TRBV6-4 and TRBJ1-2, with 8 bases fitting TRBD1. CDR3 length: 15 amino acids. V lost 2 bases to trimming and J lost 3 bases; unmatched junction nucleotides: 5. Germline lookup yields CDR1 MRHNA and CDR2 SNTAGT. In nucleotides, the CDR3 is TGTGCCAGCAGTGACCCAGGACAGGGTTACTATGGCTACACCTTC. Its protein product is CASSDPGQGYYGYTF.

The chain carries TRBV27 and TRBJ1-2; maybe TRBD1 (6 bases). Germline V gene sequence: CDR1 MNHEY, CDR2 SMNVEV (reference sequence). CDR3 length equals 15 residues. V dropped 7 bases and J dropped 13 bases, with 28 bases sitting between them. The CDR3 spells CASTPMAGQEPIPTF. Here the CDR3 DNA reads TGTGCCAGCACCCCTATGGCGGGACAAGAGCCTATTCCCACCTTC.

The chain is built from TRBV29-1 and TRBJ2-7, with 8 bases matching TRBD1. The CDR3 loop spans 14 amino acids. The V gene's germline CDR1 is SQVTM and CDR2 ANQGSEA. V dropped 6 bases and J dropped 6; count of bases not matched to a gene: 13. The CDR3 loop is CSVDTTGGGSEQYF. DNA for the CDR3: TGCAGCGTCGACACCACAGGGGGTGGCTCCGAGCAGTACTTC.

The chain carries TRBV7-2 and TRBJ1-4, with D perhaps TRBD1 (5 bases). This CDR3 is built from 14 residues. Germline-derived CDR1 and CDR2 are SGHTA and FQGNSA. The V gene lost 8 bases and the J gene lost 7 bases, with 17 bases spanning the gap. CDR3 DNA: TGTGCCAGCGGGAGAGAGGGGATGGGTGAAAAACTGTTTTTT. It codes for CASGREGMGEKLFF.

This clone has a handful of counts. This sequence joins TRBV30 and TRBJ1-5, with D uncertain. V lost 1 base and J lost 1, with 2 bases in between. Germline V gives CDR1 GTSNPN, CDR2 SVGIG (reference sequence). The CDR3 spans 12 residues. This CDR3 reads CAWSGSNQPQHF. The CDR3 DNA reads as TGTGCCTGGAGTGGCAGCAATCAGCCCCAGCATTTT.

As DNA, the CDR3 is TGTGCCAGCAGCTTGGAAACGTGGGGCCGGAGCAATCAGCCCCAGCATTTT. It yields the protein CASSLETWGRSNQPQHF. This chain joins TRBV5-8 and TRBJ1-5; D is possibly TRBD1 (5 bases). The CDR3 spans 17 residues. V was shortened by 0 bases and J by 1 base, with 14 bases between the two germline ends. CDR1 is SGHTS, CDR2 YDEGEE, per germline.

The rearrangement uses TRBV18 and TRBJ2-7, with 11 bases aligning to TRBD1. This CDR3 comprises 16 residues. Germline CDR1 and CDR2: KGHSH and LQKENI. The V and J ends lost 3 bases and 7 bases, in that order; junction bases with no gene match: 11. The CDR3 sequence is CASSPFSSDRGPEQYF. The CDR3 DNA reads TGTGCCAGCTCACCCTTCTCCTCGGACAGGGGGCCAGAGCAGTACTTC.

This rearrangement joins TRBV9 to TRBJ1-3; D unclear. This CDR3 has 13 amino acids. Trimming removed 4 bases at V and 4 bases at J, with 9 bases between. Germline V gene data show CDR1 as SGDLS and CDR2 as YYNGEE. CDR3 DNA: TGTGCCAGCAGCCTCCCCGGCGGAAACACCATATATTTT. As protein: CASSLPGGNTIYF.

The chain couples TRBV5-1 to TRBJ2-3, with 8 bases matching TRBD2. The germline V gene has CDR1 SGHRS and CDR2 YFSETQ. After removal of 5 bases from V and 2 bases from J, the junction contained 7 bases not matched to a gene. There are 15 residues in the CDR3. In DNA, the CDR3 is TGCGCCAGCAGTTATCTAGCGGGTTCCACAGATACGCAGTATTTT. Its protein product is CASSYLAGSTDTQYF.

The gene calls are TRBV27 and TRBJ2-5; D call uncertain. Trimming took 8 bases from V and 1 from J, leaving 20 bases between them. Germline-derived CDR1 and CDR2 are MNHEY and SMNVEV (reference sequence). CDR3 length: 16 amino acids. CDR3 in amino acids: CASRTRRQKTQETQYF. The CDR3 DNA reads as TGTGCCAGCCGGACGCGGAGACAAAAGACCCAAGAGACCCAGTACTTC.

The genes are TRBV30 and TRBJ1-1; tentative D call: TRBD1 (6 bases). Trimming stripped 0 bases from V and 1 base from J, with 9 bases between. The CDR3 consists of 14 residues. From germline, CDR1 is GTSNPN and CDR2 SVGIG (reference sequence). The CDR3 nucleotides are TGTGCCTGGAGTGTGGAGGACAGGAACACTGAAGCTTTCTTT. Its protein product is CAWSVEDRNTEAFF. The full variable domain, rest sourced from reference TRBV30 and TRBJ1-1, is SQTIHQWPATLVQPVGSPLSLECTVEGTSNPNLYWYRQAAGRGLQLLFYSVGIGQISSEVPQNLSASRPQDRQFILSSKKLLLSDSGFYLCAWSVEDRNTEAFFGQGTRLTVV.

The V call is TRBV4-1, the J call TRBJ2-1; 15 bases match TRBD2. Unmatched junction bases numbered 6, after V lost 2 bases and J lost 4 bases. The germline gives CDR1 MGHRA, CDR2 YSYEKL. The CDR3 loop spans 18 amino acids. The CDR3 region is CASSQTGLAGGPYNEQFF. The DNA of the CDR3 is TGCGCCAGCAGCCAAACGGGACTAGCGGGAGGCCCATACAATGAGCAGTTCTTC.